This T cell receptor (beta chain) was recovered during a study of T cells in Graves' hyperthyroidism and ophthalmopathy. The CDR3 has 15 residues. Looked up from germline, CDR1 is MDHEN and CDR2 is SYDVKM. The germline V and J ends were trimmed by 6 bases and 0 bases, with 12 bases remaining between them. This clonotype was found many times. Authors of the study amplified TCR beta CDR3 regions from RNA transcripts. Carried out on the TCR CDR3, a first-round RT-PCR used the HTBI primer set. One entry per CDR3 protein, called by TCRdb with MiXCR from the multiplex PCR reads. The sample contains approximately 700,000 distinct CDR3 sequences, about 15% of which appear only once. The study excluded patients with uncontrolled infection, other autoimmune disease, pregnancy or lactation.

The sequence derives from a man between 18 and 29 years old with Graves' hyperthyroidism. J is TRBJ2-1 and V is TRBV28; tentative D call: TRBD2 (5 bases). Material: blood. The CDR3 is CASRLARDSYNEQFF. CDR3 nucleotide sequence: TGTGCCAGCAGGTTAGCGAGAGACTCCTACAATGAGCAGTTCTTC.